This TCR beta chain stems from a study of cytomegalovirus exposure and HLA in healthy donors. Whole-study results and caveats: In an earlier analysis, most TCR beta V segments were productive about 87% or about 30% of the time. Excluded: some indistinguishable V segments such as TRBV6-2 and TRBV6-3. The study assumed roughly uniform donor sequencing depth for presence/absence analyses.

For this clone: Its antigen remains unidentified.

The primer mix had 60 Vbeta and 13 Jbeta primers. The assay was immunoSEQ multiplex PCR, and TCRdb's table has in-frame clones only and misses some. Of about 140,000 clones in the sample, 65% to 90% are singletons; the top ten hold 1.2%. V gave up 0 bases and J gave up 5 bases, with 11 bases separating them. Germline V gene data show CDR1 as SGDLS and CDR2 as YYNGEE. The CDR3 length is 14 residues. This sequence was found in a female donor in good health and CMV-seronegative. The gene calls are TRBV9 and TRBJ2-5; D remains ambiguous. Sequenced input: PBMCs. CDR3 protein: CASSVDVFRETQYF. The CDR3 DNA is TGTGCCAGCAGCGTAGATGTGTTTCGGGAGACCCAGTACTTC. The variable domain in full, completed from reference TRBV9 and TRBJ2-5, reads DSGVTQTPKHLITATGQRVTLRCSPRSGDLSVYWYQQSLDQGLQFLIQYYNGEERAKGNILERFSAQQFPDLHSELNLSSLELGDSALYFCASSVDVFRETQYFGPGTRLLVL.